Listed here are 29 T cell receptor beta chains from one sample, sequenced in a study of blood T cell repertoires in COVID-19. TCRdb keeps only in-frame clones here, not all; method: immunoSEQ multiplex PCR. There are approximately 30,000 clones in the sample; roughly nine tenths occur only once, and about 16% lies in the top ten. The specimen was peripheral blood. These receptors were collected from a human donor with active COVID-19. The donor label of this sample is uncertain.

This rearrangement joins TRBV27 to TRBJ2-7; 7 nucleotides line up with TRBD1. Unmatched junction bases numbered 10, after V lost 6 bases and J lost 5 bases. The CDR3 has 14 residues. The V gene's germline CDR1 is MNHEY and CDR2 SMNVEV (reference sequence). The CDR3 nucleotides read TGTGCCAGCAGCGACAGGGAAGGAAGGGACGAGCAGTACTTC. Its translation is CASSDREGRDEQYF.

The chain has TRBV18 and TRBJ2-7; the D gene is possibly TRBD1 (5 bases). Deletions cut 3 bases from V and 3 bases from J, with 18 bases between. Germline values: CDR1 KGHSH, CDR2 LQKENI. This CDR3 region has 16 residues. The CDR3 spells CASSPLRLQGVYEQYF. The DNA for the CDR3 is TGTGCCAGCTCACCTCTAAGACTTCAAGGGGTCTACGAGCAGTACTTC.

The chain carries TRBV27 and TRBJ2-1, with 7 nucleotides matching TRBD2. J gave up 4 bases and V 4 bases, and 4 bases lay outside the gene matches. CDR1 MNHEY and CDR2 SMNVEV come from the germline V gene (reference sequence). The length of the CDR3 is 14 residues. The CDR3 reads CASSSSGVYNEQFF. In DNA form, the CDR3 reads TGTGCCAGCAGTTCGAGCGGGGTATACAATGAGCAGTTCTTC.

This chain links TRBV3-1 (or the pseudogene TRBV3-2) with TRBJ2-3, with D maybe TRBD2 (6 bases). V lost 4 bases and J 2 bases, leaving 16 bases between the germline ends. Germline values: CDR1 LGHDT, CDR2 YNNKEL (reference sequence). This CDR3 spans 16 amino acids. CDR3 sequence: CASSRTSPSNTDTQYF. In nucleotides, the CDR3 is TGTGCCAGCAGCCGCACTAGCCCCTCGAACACAGATACGCAGTATTTT.

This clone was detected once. CDR3 sequence reads: CASSWGPGGQLGEQYF. The CDR3 DNA is TGCGCCAGCAGCTGGGGTCCCGGGGGGCAACTTGGAGAGCAGTACTTC. This chain connects TRBV5-1 to TRBJ2-7; a possible D gene is TRBD2 (7 bases). Germline assignment: CDR1 SGHRS and CDR2 YFSETQ. This CDR3 spans 16 amino acids. The germline V and J ends were trimmed by 3 bases and 7 bases, with 23 bases remaining between them.

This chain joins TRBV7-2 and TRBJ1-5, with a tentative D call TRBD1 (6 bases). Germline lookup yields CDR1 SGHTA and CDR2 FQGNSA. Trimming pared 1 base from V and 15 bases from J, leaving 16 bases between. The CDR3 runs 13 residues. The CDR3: CASSLGTGTLAHF. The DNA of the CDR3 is TGTGCCAGCAGCTTAGGAACCGGGACACTGGCGCATTTT.

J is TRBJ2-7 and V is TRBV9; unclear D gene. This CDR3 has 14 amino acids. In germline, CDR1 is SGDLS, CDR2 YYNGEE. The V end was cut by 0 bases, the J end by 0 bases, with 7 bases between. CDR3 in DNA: TGTGCCAGCAGCGTAGGCGGCAACTCCTACGAGCAGTACTTC. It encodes CASSVGGNSYEQYF. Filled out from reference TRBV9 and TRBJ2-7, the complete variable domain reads DSGVTQTPKHLITATGQRVTLRCSPRSGDLSVYWYQQSLDQGLQFLIQYYNGEERAKGNILERFSAQQFPDLHSELNLSSLELGDSALYFCASSVGGNSYEQYFGPGTRLTVT.

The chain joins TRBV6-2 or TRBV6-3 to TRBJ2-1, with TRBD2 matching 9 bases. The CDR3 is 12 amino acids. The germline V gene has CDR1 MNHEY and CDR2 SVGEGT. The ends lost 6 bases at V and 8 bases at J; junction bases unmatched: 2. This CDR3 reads CASSRLADEQFF. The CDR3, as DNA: TGTGCCAGCAGCCGACTAGCGGATGAGCAGTTCTTC.

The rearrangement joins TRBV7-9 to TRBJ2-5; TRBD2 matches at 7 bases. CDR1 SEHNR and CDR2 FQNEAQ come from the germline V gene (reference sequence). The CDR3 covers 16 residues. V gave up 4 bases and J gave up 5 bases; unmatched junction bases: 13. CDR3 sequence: CASSSDRLAGRETQYF. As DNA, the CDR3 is TGTGCCAGCAGCTCAGACAGACTAGCCGGTAGGGAGACCCAGTACTTC.

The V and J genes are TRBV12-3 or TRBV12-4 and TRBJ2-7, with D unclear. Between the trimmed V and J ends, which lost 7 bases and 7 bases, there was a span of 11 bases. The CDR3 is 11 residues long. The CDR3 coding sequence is TGTGCCAGCATGTTTTCCAGAGAGCAGTACTTC. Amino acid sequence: CASMFSREQYF.

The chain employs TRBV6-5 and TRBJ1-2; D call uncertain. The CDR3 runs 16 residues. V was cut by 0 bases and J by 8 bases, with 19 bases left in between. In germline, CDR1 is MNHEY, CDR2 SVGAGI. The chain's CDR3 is CASSYSRVPVSGGYTF. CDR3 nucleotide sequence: TGTGCCAGCAGTTACTCGAGGGTACCGGTATCGGGCGGCTACACCTTC.

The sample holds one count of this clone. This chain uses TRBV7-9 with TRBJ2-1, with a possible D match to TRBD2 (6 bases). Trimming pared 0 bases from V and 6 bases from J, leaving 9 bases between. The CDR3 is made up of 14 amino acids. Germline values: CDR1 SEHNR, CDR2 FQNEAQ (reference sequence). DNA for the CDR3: TGTGCCAGCAGCTTAGCGGGGGGACCCAATGAGCAGTTCTTC. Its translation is CASSLAGGPNEQFF.

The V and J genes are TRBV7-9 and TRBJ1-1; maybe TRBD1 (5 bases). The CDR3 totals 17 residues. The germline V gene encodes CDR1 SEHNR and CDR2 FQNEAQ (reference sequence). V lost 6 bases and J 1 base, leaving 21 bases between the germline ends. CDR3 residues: CASRQSRGMARNTEAFF. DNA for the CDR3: TGTGCCAGCAGGCAGTCTCGGGGGATGGCTAGGAACACTGAAGCTTTCTTT.

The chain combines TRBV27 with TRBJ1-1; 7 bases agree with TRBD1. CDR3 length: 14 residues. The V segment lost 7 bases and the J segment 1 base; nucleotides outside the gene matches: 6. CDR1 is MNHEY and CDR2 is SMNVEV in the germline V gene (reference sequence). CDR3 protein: CASNRQGPNTEAFF. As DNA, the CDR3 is TGTGCCAGCAACCGACAGGGCCCGAACACTGAAGCTTTCTTT.

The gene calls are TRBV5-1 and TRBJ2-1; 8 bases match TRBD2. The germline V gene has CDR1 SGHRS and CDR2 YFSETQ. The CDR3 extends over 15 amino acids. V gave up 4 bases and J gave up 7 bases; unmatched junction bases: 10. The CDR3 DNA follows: TGCGCCAGCAGCCTGACCAGCGGGAGTAGGAATGAGCAGTTCTTC. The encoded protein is CASSLTSGSRNEQFF.

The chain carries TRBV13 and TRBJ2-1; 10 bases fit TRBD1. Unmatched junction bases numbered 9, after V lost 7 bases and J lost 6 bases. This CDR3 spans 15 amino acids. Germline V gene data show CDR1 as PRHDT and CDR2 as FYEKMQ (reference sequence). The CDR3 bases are TGTGCCAGCACACATAGACAGGGGGCCGTCAATGAGCAGTTCTTC. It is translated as CASTHRQGAVNEQFF.

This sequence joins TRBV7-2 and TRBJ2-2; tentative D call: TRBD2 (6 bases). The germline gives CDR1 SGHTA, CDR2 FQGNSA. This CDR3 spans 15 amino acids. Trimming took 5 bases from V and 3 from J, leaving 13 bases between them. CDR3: CASSPLALDTGELFF. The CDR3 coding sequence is TGTGCCAGCAGCCCTCTAGCGTTGGACACCGGGGAGCTGTTTTTT.

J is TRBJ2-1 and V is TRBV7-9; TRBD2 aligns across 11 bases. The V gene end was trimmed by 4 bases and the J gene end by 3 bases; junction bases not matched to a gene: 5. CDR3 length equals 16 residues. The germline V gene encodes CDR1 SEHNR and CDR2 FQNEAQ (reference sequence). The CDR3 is CASSWSGTSGYNEQFF. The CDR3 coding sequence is TGTGCCAGCAGCTGGTCCGGGACTAGCGGCTACAATGAGCAGTTCTTC.

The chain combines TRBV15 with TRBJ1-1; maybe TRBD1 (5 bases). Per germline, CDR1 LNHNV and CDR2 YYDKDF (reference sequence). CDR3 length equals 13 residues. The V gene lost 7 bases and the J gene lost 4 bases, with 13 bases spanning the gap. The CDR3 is CATNYGAGTEAFF. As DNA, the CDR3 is TGTGCCACCAATTATGGGGCAGGCACTGAAGCTTTCTTT.

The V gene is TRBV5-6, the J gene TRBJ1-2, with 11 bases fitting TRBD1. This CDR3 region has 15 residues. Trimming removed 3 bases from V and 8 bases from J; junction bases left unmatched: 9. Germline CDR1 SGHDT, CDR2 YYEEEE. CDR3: CASSWMGTGGFGYTF. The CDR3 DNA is TGTGCCAGCAGCTGGATGGGGACAGGGGGTTTCGGCTACACCTTC.

CDR3 nucleotide sequence: TGTGCCAGCAGTTCCAAACAGGGGAACTATGGCTACACCTTC. It yields the protein CASSSKQGNYGYTF. V and J are TRBV6-2 or TRBV6-3 and TRBJ1-2; 7 bases line up with TRBD1. V dropped 4 bases and J dropped 2; count of bases not matched to a gene: 4. Germline CDR1 reads MNHEY; CDR2 reads SVGEGT. This CDR3 spans 14 amino acids.

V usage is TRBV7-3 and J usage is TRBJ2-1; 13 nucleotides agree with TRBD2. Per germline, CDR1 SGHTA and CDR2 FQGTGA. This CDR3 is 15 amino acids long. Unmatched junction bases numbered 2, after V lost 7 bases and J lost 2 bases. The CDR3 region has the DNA TGTGCCAGCACACTAGCGGGAGGGCCCTACAATGAGCAGTTCTTC. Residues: CASTLAGGPYNEQFF.

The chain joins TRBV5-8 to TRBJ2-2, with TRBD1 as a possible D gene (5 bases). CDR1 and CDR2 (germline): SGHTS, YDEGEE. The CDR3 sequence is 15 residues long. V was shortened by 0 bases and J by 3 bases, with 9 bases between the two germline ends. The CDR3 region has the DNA TGTGCCAGCAGCTTGGTAGGGGCCCACACCGGGGAGCTGTTTTTT. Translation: CASSLVGAHTGELFF.

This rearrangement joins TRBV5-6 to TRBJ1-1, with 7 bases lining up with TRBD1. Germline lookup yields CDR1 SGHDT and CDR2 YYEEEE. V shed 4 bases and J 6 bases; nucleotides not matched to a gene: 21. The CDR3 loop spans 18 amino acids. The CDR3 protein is CASSPGVPGGSPLSEAFF. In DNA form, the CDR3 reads TGTGCCAGCAGCCCGGGTGTACCAGGGGGGTCCCCATTATCTGAAGCTTTCTTT.

The CDR3 nucleotides read TGTGCCAGCAGCCGCCACGGGACTAGCGTATCCTACGAGCAGTACTTC. Its translation: CASSRHGTSVSYEQYF. The V call is TRBV3-1 (or the pseudogene TRBV3-2), the J call TRBJ2-7; 10 positions agree with TRBD2. After removal of 4 bases from V and 1 base from J, the junction contained 7 bases not matched to a gene. The length of the CDR3 is 16 residues. Germline-derived CDR1 and CDR2 are LGHDT and YNNKEL (reference sequence).

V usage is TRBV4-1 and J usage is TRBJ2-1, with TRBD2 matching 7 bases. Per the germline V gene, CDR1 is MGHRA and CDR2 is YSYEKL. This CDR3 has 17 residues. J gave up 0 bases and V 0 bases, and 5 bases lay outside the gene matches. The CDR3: CASSQETSVSSYNEQFF. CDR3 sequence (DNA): TGCGCCAGCAGCCAAGAAACTAGCGTAAGCTCCTACAATGAGCAGTTCTTC.

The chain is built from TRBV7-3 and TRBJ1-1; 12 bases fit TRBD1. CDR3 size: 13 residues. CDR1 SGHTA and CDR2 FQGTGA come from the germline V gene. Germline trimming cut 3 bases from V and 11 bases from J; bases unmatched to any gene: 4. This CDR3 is CASSLGQGALAFF. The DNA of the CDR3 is TGTGCCAGCAGCTTGGGACAGGGGGCTTTGGCTTTCTTT.

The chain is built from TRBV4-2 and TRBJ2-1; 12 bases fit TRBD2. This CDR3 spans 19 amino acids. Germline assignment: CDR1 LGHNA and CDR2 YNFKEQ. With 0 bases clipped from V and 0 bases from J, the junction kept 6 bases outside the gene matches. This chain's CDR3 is CASSQELAGGSSSYNEQFF. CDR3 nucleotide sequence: TGTGCCAGCAGCCAAGAACTAGCGGGGGGCTCGAGCTCCTACAATGAGCAGTTCTTC.

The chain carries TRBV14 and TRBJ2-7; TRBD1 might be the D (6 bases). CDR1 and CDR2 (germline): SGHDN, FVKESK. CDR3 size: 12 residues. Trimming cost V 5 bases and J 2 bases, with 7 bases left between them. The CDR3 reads CASSGGAYEQYF. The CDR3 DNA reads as TGTGCCAGCAGCGGGGGCGCCTACGAGCAGTACTTC.